The rows below give T cell receptor beta chains drawn from one sample of a study of identical twins. TCRdb re-called the 5' RACE reads through MiXCR, storing one row per CDR3 protein. The profile shows around 450,000 distinct CDR3 sequences, over 12% of them singletons. The same specimen was also included in a second study, on yellow fever vaccine responses in identical twins.

The specimen sequenced was CD4+ T cells sorted from blood. These receptors were taken from a young woman in good health. The CDR3 runs from the conserved cysteine through the conserved F or W. A D gene is named only where the DNA matches it firmly. Size tells how often a clone was seen (once, few, many) or the class of an expanded clone, and some rows leave it out.

d_call: .
cdr3_length: 12
clone_size: few
v_call: TRBV7-9
j_call: TRBJ1-1
cdr3_nt: TGTGCCAGCAGCACCCAGGGTACTGAAGCTTTCTTT
cdr3_aa: CASSTQGTEAFF

d_call: .
cdr3_length: 17
clone_size: .
v_call: TRBV12-5
j_call: TRBJ2-2
cdr3_nt: TGTGCTAGTGGTTTGGCCCTCCCCTCGGAGGACACCGGGGAGCTGTTTTTT
cdr3_aa: CASGLALPSEDTGELFF

d_call: TRBD1
cdr3_length: 14
clone_size: few
v_call: TRBV9
j_call: TRBJ2-2
cdr3_nt: TGTGCCAGCACCGACAGGGGGAACACCGGGGAGCTGTTTTTT
cdr3_aa: CASTDRGNTGELFF

d_call: TRBD1
cdr3_length: 12
clone_size: .
v_call: TRBV6-1
j_call: TRBJ1-2
cdr3_nt: TGTGCCAGCAGGGCGGGACAGTATGGCTACACCTTC
cdr3_aa: CASRAGQYGYTF

d_call: .
cdr3_length: 15
clone_size: .
v_call: TRBV4-3
j_call: TRBJ2-5
cdr3_nt: TGCGCCAGCAGCCAAGATGGAGGGCCCTTGGAGACCCAGTACTTC
cdr3_aa: CASSQDGGPLETQYF

d_call: TRBD2
cdr3_length: 16
clone_size: few
v_call: TRBV24-1
j_call: TRBJ2-5
cdr3_nt: TGTGCCACCAGTGATTTGGGGAGGGATAGGAAAGAGACCCAGTACTTC
cdr3_aa: CATSDLGRDRKETQYF

d_call: TRBD2
cdr3_length: 16
clone_size: .
v_call: TRBV11-1
j_call: TRBJ2-1
cdr3_nt: TGTGCCAGCAGCTTAAAGGGCGGGAGCCCCCTAAATGAGCAGTTCTTC
cdr3_aa: CASSLKGGSPLNEQFF

d_call: .
cdr3_length: 16
clone_size: .
v_call: TRBV7-3
j_call: TRBJ2-3
cdr3_nt: TGTGCCAGCAGCTCAAATATTGCGACAGGCTCAGATACGCAGTATTTT
cdr3_aa: CASSSNIATGSDTQYF

d_call: TRBD2
cdr3_length: 14
clone_size: .
v_call: TRBV5-6
j_call: TRBJ2-4
cdr3_nt: TGTGCCAGCAGCTTGGCGGCGGGGGGCAACATTCAGTACTTC
cdr3_aa: CASSLAAGGNIQYF

d_call: .
cdr3_length: 14
clone_size: .
v_call: TRBV7-9
j_call: TRBJ2-7
cdr3_nt: TGTGCCAGCAGCCGGAGCGGGGACAACTACGAGCAGTACTTC
cdr3_aa: CASSRSGDNYEQYF

d_call: .
cdr3_length: 13
clone_size: once
v_call: TRBV6-2/TRBV6-3
j_call: TRBJ2-7
cdr3_nt: TGTGCCAGCAGTTTCGGACTCGAAAAGGGGCAGTACTTC
cdr3_aa: CASSFGLEKGQYF

d_call: .
cdr3_length: 11
clone_size: many
v_call: TRBV12-3/TRBV12-4
j_call: TRBJ1-1
cdr3_nt: TGTGCCAGCGCAGTGGGCCTTGAAGCTTTCTTT
cdr3_aa: CASAVGLEAFF

d_call: .
cdr3_length: 15
clone_size: .
v_call: TRBV6-1
j_call: TRBJ2-7
cdr3_nt: TGTGCCAGCAGCAATACTCGGGACATTTCCTACGAGCAGTACTTC
cdr3_aa: CASSNTRDISYEQYF

d_call: TRBD1
cdr3_length: 17
clone_size: few
v_call: TRBV3-1
j_call: TRBJ1-1
cdr3_nt: TGTGCCAGCAGCCACAAATCGATGACAGGGGCGAACACTGAAGCTTTCTTT
cdr3_aa: CASSHKSMTGANTEAFF

d_call: TRBD2
cdr3_length: 15
clone_size: .
v_call: TRBV5-1
j_call: TRBJ2-2
cdr3_nt: TGCGCCAGCAGCGTGTCTAGCGGGAACACCGGGGAGCTGTTTTTT
cdr3_aa: CASSVSSGNTGELFF

d_call: .
cdr3_length: 13
clone_size: .
v_call: TRBV30
j_call: TRBJ2-7
cdr3_nt: TGTGCCTGCACGGACAGAAGCTCCTACGAGCAGTACTTC
cdr3_aa: CACTDRSSYEQYF

d_call: TRBD1
cdr3_length: 15
clone_size: .
v_call: TRBV5-8
j_call: TRBJ1-2
cdr3_nt: TGTGCCAGCAGCTTGGCGGGACAGGCCAACTATGGCTACACCTTC
cdr3_aa: CASSLAGQANYGYTF

d_call: .
cdr3_length: 13
clone_size: .
v_call: TRBV6-1
j_call: TRBJ1-5
cdr3_nt: TGTGCCAGCAGTGAAGTTTGGGATCAGCCCCAGCATTTT
cdr3_aa: CASSEVWDQPQHF

d_call: .
cdr3_length: 16
clone_size: few
v_call: TRBV10-1
j_call: TRBJ2-4
cdr3_nt: TGCGCCAGCAGGAGTGCCGTTTGGAATTCCAAAAACATTCAGTACTTC
cdr3_aa: CASRSAVWNSKNIQYF

d_call: .
cdr3_length: 14
clone_size: many
v_call: TRBV29-1
j_call: TRBJ1-1
cdr3_nt: TGCAGCGTTGCTTTGATGGGGGTGAACACTGAAGCTTTCTTT
cdr3_aa: CSVALMGVNTEAFF

d_call: .
cdr3_length: 14
clone_size: once
v_call: TRBV5-1
j_call: TRBJ2-1
cdr3_nt: TGCGCCAGCAGCTTGGATGCACACTACAATGAGCAGTTCTTC
cdr3_aa: CASSLDAHYNEQFF

d_call: .
cdr3_length: 13
clone_size: .
v_call: TRBV20-1
j_call: TRBJ1-5
cdr3_nt: TGCAGTGCGAAAACCAGGGGTAATCAGCCCCAGCATTTT
cdr3_aa: CSAKTRGNQPQHF

d_call: .
cdr3_length: 14
clone_size: .
v_call: TRBV5-1
j_call: TRBJ2-3
cdr3_nt: TGCGCCAGCAGCTATACGGTGAGGGGAGATACGCAGTATTTT
cdr3_aa: CASSYTVRGDTQYF

d_call: .
cdr3_length: 14
clone_size: .
v_call: TRBV6-5
j_call: TRBJ1-5
cdr3_nt: TGTGCCAGCAGTTACGGCGAGAGCAATCAGCCCCAGCATTTT
cdr3_aa: CASSYGESNQPQHF

d_call: TRBD1
cdr3_length: 11
clone_size: few
v_call: TRBV7-8
j_call: TRBJ2-1
cdr3_nt: TGTGCCAGCAGCAATCGGGACAGCCCGCTCTTC
cdr3_aa: CASSNRDSPLF

d_call: .
cdr3_length: 14
clone_size: few
v_call: TRBV18
j_call: TRBJ2-7
cdr3_nt: TGTGCCAGCTCACCCCGTACGGACTCCTACGAGCAGTACTTC
cdr3_aa: CASSPRTDSYEQYF

d_call: TRBD2
cdr3_length: 17
clone_size: .
v_call: TRBV20-1
j_call: TRBJ2-7
cdr3_nt: TGCAGTGCTCCTGGACTAGCGGGTGTGATAGTTTCCTACGAGCAGTACTTC
cdr3_aa: CSAPGLAGVIVSYEQYF

d_call: .
cdr3_length: 16
clone_size: few
v_call: TRBV15
j_call: TRBJ2-4
cdr3_nt: TGTGCCACCAGCATAGGGATCCCACTAGCCAAAAACATTCAGTACTTC
cdr3_aa: CATSIGIPLAKNIQYF

d_call: .
cdr3_length: 15
clone_size: many
v_call: TRBV15
j_call: TRBJ1-1
cdr3_nt: TGTGCCACCAGCAGAGATCTCGTTCTGGGCACTGAAGCTTTCTTT
cdr3_aa: CATSRDLVLGTEAFF

d_call: .
cdr3_length: 13
clone_size: .
v_call: TRBV7-3
j_call: TRBJ2-2
cdr3_nt: TGTGCCAGCAGCTTGACACCCACCGGGGAGCTGTTTTTT
cdr3_aa: CASSLTPTGELFF

d_call: TRBD1
cdr3_length: 12
clone_size: .
v_call: TRBV29-1
j_call: TRBJ2-5
cdr3_nt: TGCAGCGTAGACAGGGGAGGAGAGACCCAGTACTTC
cdr3_aa: CSVDRGGETQYF

d_call: .
cdr3_length: 15
clone_size: .
v_call: TRBV5-1
j_call: TRBJ1-1
cdr3_nt: TGCGCCAGCAGCTTGTACGGGGCCCCTAACACTGAAGCTTTCTTT
cdr3_aa: CASSLYGAPNTEAFF

d_call: TRBD2
cdr3_length: 16
clone_size: .
v_call: TRBV24-1
j_call: TRBJ2-3
cdr3_nt: TGTGCCACCAGTGATTTCCTAGCGGGGGGCACAGATACGCAGTATTTT
cdr3_aa: CATSDFLAGGTDTQYF

d_call: TRBD2
cdr3_length: 17
clone_size: few
v_call: TRBV5-6
j_call: TRBJ2-1
cdr3_nt: TGTGCCAGCAGCTTGTACTTCGGACTAGCGGGAGTTAATGAGCAGTTCTTC
cdr3_aa: CASSLYFGLAGVNEQFF

d_call: .
cdr3_length: 11
clone_size: .
v_call: TRBV30
j_call: TRBJ2-3
cdr3_nt: TGTGCCTGGGACCTCACAGATACGCAGTATTTT
cdr3_aa: CAWDLTDTQYF

d_call: .
cdr3_length: 13
clone_size: .
v_call: TRBV6-2/TRBV6-3
j_call: TRBJ1-4
cdr3_nt: TGTGCCAGCAAGGACCCGGCCGGTGAAAAACTGTTTTTT
cdr3_aa: CASKDPAGEKLFF

d_call: TRBD1
cdr3_length: 15
clone_size: many
v_call: TRBV29-1
j_call: TRBJ2-7
cdr3_nt: TGCAGCGTCGGTTGGACCGGGACAGGTGTCTACGAGCAGTACTTC
cdr3_aa: CSVGWTGTGVYEQYF

d_call: .
cdr3_length: 16
clone_size: few
v_call: TRBV7-2
j_call: TRBJ1-4
cdr3_nt: TGTGCCAGCAGCCAAAACAGACAGGCAACTAATGAAAAACTGTTTTTT
cdr3_aa: CASSQNRQATNEKLFF

d_call: .
cdr3_length: 17
clone_size: few
v_call: TRBV7-6
j_call: TRBJ1-2
cdr3_nt: TGTGCCAGCAGCTTAGGGGGGCAGGGGCACGTCGGCTATGGCTACACCTTC
cdr3_aa: CASSLGGQGHVGYGYTF

d_call: .
cdr3_length: 15
clone_size: few
v_call: TRBV4-3
j_call: TRBJ2-7
cdr3_nt: TGCGCCAGCAGCCAAGAAGGCAGGGGAACCTACGAGCAGTACTTC
cdr3_aa: CASSQEGRGTYEQYF

d_call: .
cdr3_length: 14
clone_size: few
v_call: TRBV7-2
j_call: TRBJ2-7
cdr3_nt: TGTGCCAGCAGCCCGACCAATCTCAATCCCGAGCAGTACTTC
cdr3_aa: CASSPTNLNPEQYF

d_call: .
cdr3_length: 14
clone_size: many
v_call: TRBV10-3
j_call: TRBJ1-5
cdr3_nt: TGTGCCATCAGTGAGTCACCGACTAATCAGCCCCAGCATTTT
cdr3_aa: CAISESPTNQPQHF

d_call: .
cdr3_length: 13
clone_size: many
v_call: TRBV12-3/TRBV12-4
j_call: TRBJ1-3
cdr3_nt: TGTGCCAGCAGCGGAGGGACAGGAAACACCATATATTTT
cdr3_aa: CASSGGTGNTIYF

d_call: TRBD1
cdr3_length: 14
clone_size: .
v_call: TRBV20-1
j_call: TRBJ1-5
cdr3_nt: TGCAGTGCTAGAGCGGGACAGGGGGTTCAGCCCCAGCATTTT
cdr3_aa: CSARAGQGVQPQHF

d_call: TRBD2
cdr3_length: 15
clone_size: .
v_call: TRBV7-3
j_call: TRBJ2-2
cdr3_nt: TGTGCCAGCACCTCTAGCGGGGGGGCCGCCGGGGAGCTGTTTTTT
cdr3_aa: CASTSSGGAAGELFF

d_call: .
cdr3_length: 13
clone_size: many
v_call: TRBV18
j_call: TRBJ2-7
cdr3_nt: TGTGCCAGCTCACCATCGAGCTCCTACGAGCAGTACTTC
cdr3_aa: CASSPSSSYEQYF

d_call: TRBD1
cdr3_length: 14
clone_size: many
v_call: TRBV27
j_call: TRBJ1-2
cdr3_nt: TGTGCCAGCAGTTTTAGGGACAGGGACTATGGCTACACCTTC
cdr3_aa: CASSFRDRDYGYTF

d_call: TRBD1
cdr3_length: 14
clone_size: .
v_call: TRBV24-1
j_call: TRBJ1-2
cdr3_nt: TGTGCCACCAGTGATGGGACAGGGGCCTATGGCTACACCTTC
cdr3_aa: CATSDGTGAYGYTF

d_call: .
cdr3_length: 16
clone_size: .
v_call: TRBV5-4
j_call: TRBJ2-2
cdr3_nt: TGTGCCAGCAGCAAGACAACGGGGGTATCCACCGGGGAGCTGTTTTTT
cdr3_aa: CASSKTTGVSTGELFF

d_call: TRBD1
cdr3_length: 17
clone_size: .
v_call: TRBV6-2/TRBV6-3
j_call: TRBJ1-1
cdr3_nt: TGTGCCAGCAGTTACGTGGCCGGGACAGGGGGCGCGACTGAAGCTTTCTTT
cdr3_aa: CASSYVAGTGGATEAFF

d_call: TRBD2
cdr3_length: 15
clone_size: .
v_call: TRBV9
j_call: TRBJ2-1
cdr3_nt: TGTGCCAGCAGCCCGGGACTAATCTCCTACAATGAGCAGTTCTTC
cdr3_aa: CASSPGLISYNEQFF

d_call: .
cdr3_length: 14
clone_size: .
v_call: TRBV4-3
j_call: TRBJ2-5
cdr3_nt: TGCGCCAGCAGCCAAGGAGTAGGGGAAGAGACCCAGTACTTC
cdr3_aa: CASSQGVGEETQYF

d_call: .
cdr3_length: 18
clone_size: few
v_call: TRBV21-1
j_call: TRBJ2-5
cdr3_nt: TGTGCCAGCAGCAAAGGGTTGGAGAGCGGGCGGGAGAGGGAGACCCAGTACTTC
cdr3_aa: CASSKGLESGRERETQYF

d_call: TRBD1
cdr3_length: 15
clone_size: .
v_call: TRBV4-2
j_call: TRBJ2-5
cdr3_nt: TGTGCCAGCAGCCAAACGGACAGGGAAGGGGAGACCCAGTACTTC
cdr3_aa: CASSQTDREGETQYF

d_call: TRBD2
cdr3_length: 17
clone_size: .
v_call: TRBV29-1
j_call: TRBJ2-1
cdr3_nt: TGCAGCGTCCCCGGGACTAGAAGACAGAGCTCCTACAATGAGCAGTTCTTC
cdr3_aa: CSVPGTRRQSSYNEQFF

d_call: .
cdr3_length: 11
clone_size: .
v_call: TRBV2
j_call: TRBJ2-7
cdr3_nt: TGTGCCAGCAGTGAAGATCAGCGGAAGAAGTTC
cdr3_aa: CASSEDQRKKF

d_call: TRBD2
cdr3_length: 17
clone_size: .
v_call: TRBV7-2
j_call: TRBJ2-2
cdr3_nt: TGTGCCAGCAGCTTCTCAATGTCTGGGACTAGCACCGGGGAGCTGTTTTTT
cdr3_aa: CASSFSMSGTSTGELFF

d_call: .
cdr3_length: 12
clone_size: few
v_call: TRBV20-1
j_call: TRBJ2-1
cdr3_nt: TGCAGTGCTAGGAGGCCGGGGAATGAGCAGTTCTTC
cdr3_aa: CSARRPGNEQFF

d_call: .
cdr3_length: 15
clone_size: few
v_call: TRBV27
j_call: TRBJ2-1
cdr3_nt: TGTGCCAGCAGTAGACCTCCGGGAGCCCACAATGAGCAGTTCTTC
cdr3_aa: CASSRPPGAHNEQFF

d_call: .
cdr3_length: 15
clone_size: many
v_call: TRBV28
j_call: TRBJ2-3
cdr3_nt: TGTGCCAGCAGTTTAAGTGAAAGTCAGGCCGATACGCAGTATTTT
cdr3_aa: CASSLSESQADTQYF